Below, 13 T cell receptor beta chains from the same sample are listed, as sequenced in a study of CD8+CD57+ T cells in acquired aplastic anemia. Profiling that covered TCR beta VDJ and CDR3 relied on genomic DNA as its template. TCRdb independently ran MiXCR on the reads; one entry per CDR3 protein. The sample yields more than 200,000 distinct CDR3 sequences, about half seen once. The patients chosen for sequencing had shown expansion of CD8+CD57+ cells (detected by flow cytometry). The specimen was sorted CD4+, CD8+, or CD8+CD57+ T cells (not recorded which) from PBMCs. These receptor sequences come from a human donor with aplastic anemia.

The table lists this clonotype with many counts. This chain joins TRBV7-9 and TRBJ2-5, with TRBD2 matching 9 bases. This CDR3 is 16 amino acids long. Per germline, CDR1 SEHNR and CDR2 FQNEAQ (reference sequence). V shed 5 bases, J shed 5 bases, and the junction held 12 bases outside the gene matches. The CDR3 bases are TGTGCCAGCAGCCCAGGGATAGCGGGGGACGGTGAGACCCAGTACTTC. Its protein product is CASSPGIAGDGETQYF.

Ten or more counts support this clonotype. The CDR3 DNA is TGCGCCAGCAGCCTCCTTAGCGGGGGGCAGGGTGAGCAGTTCTTC. This sequence encodes CASSLLSGGQGEQFF. The chain carries TRBV5-1 and TRBJ2-1; TRBD2 matches 10 bases. This CDR3 is 15 amino acids long. V lost 4 bases and J lost 9; bases outside the gene matches: 10. Per the germline V gene, CDR1 is SGHRS and CDR2 is YFSETQ.

This clonotype came up many times. The CDR3 loop is CASSISMNTEAFF. Here the CDR3 DNA reads TGTGCCAGCAGCATTTCCATGAACACTGAAGCTTTCTTT. The chain joins TRBV9 to TRBJ1-1; D is undetermined. Germline CDR1 and CDR2: SGDLS and YYNGEE. V was cut by 4 bases and J by 0 bases, with 7 bases left in between. The CDR3 contains 13 residues.

This clonotype was counted many times. This rearrangement joins TRBV6-1 to TRBJ1-1, with D possibly matching TRBD1 (5 bases). There are 13 residues in the CDR3. V lost 5 bases and J lost 1, with 8 bases in between. CDR1 is MNHNS, CDR2 SASEGT, per germline. Here the CDR3 reads CASSLRGNTEAFF. CDR3 in DNA: TGTGCCAGCAGTCTGAGGGGGAACACTGAAGCTTTCTTT.

Ten or more counts support this clonotype. The J gene is TRBJ1-1, the V gene TRBV5-1, with a tentative D call TRBD1 (5 bases). Deletions cut 3 bases from V and 1 base from J, with 13 bases between. Germline V CDR1 and CDR2: SGHRS, YFSETQ. This CDR3 is 15 amino acids long. CDR3 sequence: CASSWGSTGNTEAFF. CDR3 coding DNA: TGCGCCAGCAGCTGGGGGTCGACGGGGAACACTGAAGCTTTCTTT.

This chain links TRBV30 with TRBJ2-7; D perhaps matches TRBD1 (6 bases). Deletions cut 0 bases from V and 5 bases from J, with 14 bases between. The CDR3 consists of 14 residues. Germline V CDR1 and CDR2: GTSNPN, SVGIG (reference sequence). The CDR3 here is CAWSVQQGYNEQYF. The CDR3 nucleotides are TGTGCCTGGAGTGTACAGCAGGGGTATAACGAGCAGTACTTC.

The gene calls are TRBV19 and TRBJ2-2, with D perhaps matching TRBD1 (7 bases). This CDR3 is 15 amino acids long. The V end was cut by 9 bases, the J end by 2 bases, with 16 bases between. The germline V gene has CDR1 LNHDA and CDR2 SQIVND (reference sequence). The DNA of the CDR3 is TGTGCCAGCAGCCCGGGGGACAGAAACACCGGGGAGCTGTTTTTT. Encoded protein: CASSPGDRNTGELFF.

The table lists this clonotype with a few counts. The chain has TRBV2 and TRBJ1-6; D not certain. Germline CDR1 is SNHLY and CDR2 is FYNNEI. V was cut by 8 bases and J by 10 bases, with 15 bases left in between. CDR3 length: 13 residues. The CDR3 sequence: CASYRVGRSPLHF. In DNA, the CDR3 is TGTGCCAGCTACCGTGTAGGTCGGTCACCCCTCCACTTT.

This clonotype appeared many times. CDR3 protein: CASSQTGGTEAFF. For the CDR3, the DNA is TGTGCCAGTAGTCAAACAGGGGGCACTGAAGCTTTCTTT. The chain couples TRBV19 to TRBJ1-1; 8 nucleotides align to TRBD1. V dropped 5 bases and J dropped 4; count of bases not matched to a gene: 3. The CDR3 runs 13 residues. CDR1 LNHDA and CDR2 SQIVND come from the germline V gene (reference sequence).

This clonotype was seen a few times. J is TRBJ1-1 and V is TRBV12-3 or TRBV12-4; D remains ambiguous. The ends were cut back, 1 base at V and 0 bases at J, with 6 bases in the middle. The CDR3 loop spans 14 amino acids. This CDR3 reads CASSLVSMNTEAFF. The CDR3 coding sequence is TGTGCCAGCAGTTTAGTCTCCATGAACACTGAAGCTTTCTTT.

This clonotype was detected many times. This chain joins TRBV6-5 and TRBJ1-6, with 8 bases that match TRBD1. V was pared by 6 bases and J by 4 bases, with 8 bases of the junction left unmatched. Looked up from germline, CDR1 is MNHEY and CDR2 is SVGAGI. The CDR3 consists of 16 residues. CDR3 amino acids: CASSRTDRAYNSPLHF. CDR3 DNA: TGTGCCAGCAGCCGCACGGACAGGGCGTATAATTCACCCCTCCACTTT.

The V and J genes are TRBV19 and TRBJ2-1, with TRBD2 as a possible D gene (6 bases). CDR3 length: 14 amino acids. The germline V gene has CDR1 LNHDA and CDR2 SQIVND (reference sequence). Trimming stripped 4 bases from V and 9 bases from J, with 16 bases between. CDR3 coding DNA: TGTGCCAGTAGTAGGAGGGGTGGACGGGGTGAGCAGTTCTTC. This translates into CASSRRGGRGEQFF.

As regards this clonotype: A read error may produce the germline difference seen at one junction end. The chain joins TRBV6-6 to TRBJ2-2; 10 bases map to TRBD1. There are 15 residues in the CDR3. Germline V CDR1 and CDR2: MNHNY, SVGAGI (reference sequence). The CDR3, as DNA: TGTGTCAGCAGGACCGGGACAGGGGACACCGGGGAGCTGTTTTTT. It translates to CVSRTGTGDTGELFF.